This entry concerns a single T cell receptor beta chain. The antigen is not known. Profiling relied on immunoSEQ multiplex PCR, and the TCRdb table lists in-frame clones only, not all of them. The sample has just over 70,000 clones; around 82% are singletons. The CDR3 covers 14 residues. With 1 base removed from V and 1 base from J, the gap between germline ends came to 7 bases. Germline loops: CDR1 MGHRA, CDR2 YSYEKL. These data originate in a study of graft-versus-host responses after intestinal transplantation. At the level of the study: Recipients got multivisceral, liver-intestinal, or isolated intestinal transplants. Recipients across the board were started on anti-thymocyte globulin induction, then kept on tacrolimus and steroids for two to three years.

Study conclusions and caveats: Among recipient marrow samples, GvH clones were found; some appeared first in ileum or blood.

This receptor was obtained from a human donor who was the organ donor for an intestinal transplant. The rearrangement uses TRBV4-1 and TRBJ2-5, with TRBD1 as a possible D gene (5 bases). Sequenced material: unstimulated CD4+ T cells sorted from spleen or lymph node cells, taken before transplant. The CDR3: CASSQGQFQETQYF. CDR3 in DNA: TGCGCCAGCAGCCAAGGACAGTTCCAAGAGACCCAGTACTTC.